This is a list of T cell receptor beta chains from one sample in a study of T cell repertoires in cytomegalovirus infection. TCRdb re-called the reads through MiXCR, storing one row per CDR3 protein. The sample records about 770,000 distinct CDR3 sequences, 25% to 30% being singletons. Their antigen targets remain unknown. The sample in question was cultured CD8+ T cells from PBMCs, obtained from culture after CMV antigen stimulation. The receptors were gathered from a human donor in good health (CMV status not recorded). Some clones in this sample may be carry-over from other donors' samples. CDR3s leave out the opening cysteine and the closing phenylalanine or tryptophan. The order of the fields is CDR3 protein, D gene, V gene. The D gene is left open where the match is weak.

CDR3aa: ASSTTDRVDTEAF
d_gene: TRBD1
v_gene: TRBV6-8

CDR3aa: ASSPAGTVHYGYT
d_gene: .
v_gene: TRBV7-9

CDR3aa: ASTDRRYRPQH
d_gene: .
v_gene: TRBV7-3

CDR3aa: GSDKGTSGTGELF
d_gene: .
v_gene: TRBV4-2

CDR3aa: ASRPRQGETQY
d_gene: TRBD1
v_gene: TRBV19

CDR3aa: SVFGTMNTEAF
d_gene: .
v_gene: TRBV29-1

CDR3aa: ASSLGALTSGEQF
d_gene: .
v_gene: TRBV7-2

CDR3aa: ASGPGTARTEAF
d_gene: .
v_gene: TRBV12-5

CDR3aa: ASSPMAGANVLT
d_gene: .
v_gene: TRBV4-3

CDR3aa: ASSLSSVGSDTQY
d_gene: .
v_gene: TRBV28

CDR3aa: ASSYSGQGADGYT
d_gene: TRBD1
v_gene: TRBV6-6

CDR3aa: ATSGSVGTDTQY
d_gene: .
v_gene: TRBV24-1

CDR3aa: ASSSWTGRTGELF
d_gene: TRBD1
v_gene: TRBV19

CDR3aa: ASSLVRDRDGYT
d_gene: TRBD1
v_gene: TRBV27

CDR3aa: ASSSLGPWGPNEKLF
d_gene: .
v_gene: TRBV7-6

CDR3aa: ASRDLSSYNSPLH
d_gene: .
v_gene: TRBV6-1

CDR3aa: ASSPAAGSTDTQY
d_gene: .
v_gene: TRBV7-6

CDR3aa: ASSRTAGEQY
d_gene: .
v_gene: TRBV13

CDR3aa: ASSLRDSSSYEQY
d_gene: TRBD1
v_gene: TRBV5-1

CDR3aa: ASSLVGQGEQPQH
d_gene: TRBD1
v_gene: TRBV7-4

CDR3aa: ASSQERGPMQEQY
d_gene: .
v_gene: TRBV4-1

CDR3aa: ASSLSFLAALNYGYT
d_gene: .
v_gene: TRBV27

CDR3aa: ASSLTAGELLQETQY
d_gene: TRBD2
v_gene: TRBV5-4

CDR3aa: ASSYSMGVATNEKLF
d_gene: .
v_gene: TRBV6-5

CDR3aa: ASSAGWLAGVYNEQF
d_gene: TRBD2
v_gene: TRBV5-6

CDR3aa: ASSAYGTGGGLDTEAF
d_gene: TRBD1
v_gene: TRBV7-9

CDR3aa: ASSEAGWGTQY
d_gene: .
v_gene: TRBV2

CDR3aa: ASSEDSGTRITGELF
d_gene: TRBD2
v_gene: TRBV2

CDR3aa: ATNSGLGSPLH
d_gene: .
v_gene: TRBV24-1

CDR3aa: ASSFTRGDTEAF
d_gene: .
v_gene: TRBV7-9

CDR3aa: ASSQDHREGTGAVSKNIQY
d_gene: TRBD1
v_gene: TRBV4-1

CDR3aa: ASSLSQRQIPYGYT
d_gene: .
v_gene: TRBV27

CDR3aa: ASSLTGTLQETQY
d_gene: .
v_gene: TRBV12-3/TRBV12-4

CDR3aa: ASSSHLDTTGELF
d_gene: .
v_gene: TRBV7-3

CDR3aa: ASSSRDRQFMNTEAF
d_gene: TRBD1
v_gene: TRBV7-8

CDR3aa: ASGHLTYEQY
d_gene: .
v_gene: TRBV27

CDR3aa: ASSPRLRDRLSDTQY
d_gene: .
v_gene: TRBV28

CDR3aa: AIRVASGGADTQY
d_gene: TRBD2
v_gene: TRBV10-3

CDR3aa: ASSTYSHLYGYT
d_gene: .
v_gene: TRBV5-3

CDR3aa: ASSRTASSYEQY
d_gene: .
v_gene: TRBV6-2/TRBV6-3

CDR3aa: ASSVAPRPKKGGMKNYGYT
d_gene: .
v_gene: TRBV9

CDR3aa: SVPQGASTEAF
d_gene: TRBD1
v_gene: TRBV29-1

CDR3aa: ASSWPTGGRTEAF
d_gene: TRBD1
v_gene: TRBV13

CDR3aa: ASSPLRGGYSYNEQF
d_gene: TRBD2
v_gene: TRBV12-3/TRBV12-4

CDR3aa: ASRVAGQETQY
d_gene: TRBD2
v_gene: TRBV6-1

CDR3aa: ASSLTDSFPFSTDTQY
d_gene: .
v_gene: TRBV5-6

CDR3aa: ASSPPDRKAGYT
d_gene: TRBD1
v_gene: TRBV28

CDR3aa: ASSQPFRTSYNEQF
d_gene: .
v_gene: TRBV14

CDR3aa: ASSGRWAGASYNEQF
d_gene: .
v_gene: TRBV6-1

CDR3aa: ASSMGALALNSPLH
d_gene: .
v_gene: TRBV19

CDR3aa: ASSYGLADPYNEQF
d_gene: TRBD2
v_gene: TRBV4-2

CDR3aa: ASSLTGGFNQPQH
d_gene: TRBD1
v_gene: TRBV12-3/TRBV12-4

CDR3aa: ASNDGGRGVRSNQPQH
d_gene: .
v_gene: TRBV6-4

CDR3aa: SARDQTVAPDLRIGGGKLF
d_gene: .
v_gene: TRBV20-1